This TCR beta chain comes out of a study of blood T cell repertoires in COVID-19. Overall study: T cells, B-cell-depleted T cells, or PBMCs supplied cDNA or gDNA.

Generated by immunoSEQ multiplex PCR, the TCRdb table keeps only in-frame clones and is missing some. The sample lists more than 65,000 clones, roughly nine tenths occurring once. This clone has just one count. The sample comprised peripheral blood. This TCR was sampled from a man in his fifties or sixties with acute or convalescent COVID-19.

The CDR3 nucleotides are TGCGCCAGCAGCCAAGATTCGCAGGGGGCAGCTGGCTACACCTTC. The encoded protein is CASSQDSQGAAGYTF. This sequence joins TRBV4-3 and TRBJ1-2, with 8 bases lining up with TRBD1. The germline V gene has CDR1 LGHNA and CDR2 YSLEER. V shed 0 bases, J shed 7 bases, and the junction held 7 bases outside the gene matches. The length of the CDR3 is 15 residues.